The T cell receptor beta chain described here comes from a study of shared clonotypes between healthy human individuals. The table came from immunoSEQ multiplex PCR; TCRdb's copy has only in-frame clones and leaves some out. The sample consists of 850,000 to 1,200,000 clones, 70% to 80% of them appearing once. In this sample, this clone turned up a few times. The CDR3 is 15 residues long. V gave up 2 bases and J gave up 11 bases; unmatched junction bases: 7. Looked up from germline, CDR1 is MDHEN and CDR2 is SYDVKM. The clonotype comes from a man between 18 and 35 years old in good health. Specimen: memory CD4+ T cells sorted from blood. Subset defined: CD45RA-negative fraction. The chain joins TRBV28 to TRBJ1-5; 12 bases are shared with TRBD1. The DNA for the CDR3 is TGTGCCAGCAGTTTACCCGGGACAGGGGGCCGAACCCAGCATTTT. Its protein is CASSLPGTGGRTQHF.